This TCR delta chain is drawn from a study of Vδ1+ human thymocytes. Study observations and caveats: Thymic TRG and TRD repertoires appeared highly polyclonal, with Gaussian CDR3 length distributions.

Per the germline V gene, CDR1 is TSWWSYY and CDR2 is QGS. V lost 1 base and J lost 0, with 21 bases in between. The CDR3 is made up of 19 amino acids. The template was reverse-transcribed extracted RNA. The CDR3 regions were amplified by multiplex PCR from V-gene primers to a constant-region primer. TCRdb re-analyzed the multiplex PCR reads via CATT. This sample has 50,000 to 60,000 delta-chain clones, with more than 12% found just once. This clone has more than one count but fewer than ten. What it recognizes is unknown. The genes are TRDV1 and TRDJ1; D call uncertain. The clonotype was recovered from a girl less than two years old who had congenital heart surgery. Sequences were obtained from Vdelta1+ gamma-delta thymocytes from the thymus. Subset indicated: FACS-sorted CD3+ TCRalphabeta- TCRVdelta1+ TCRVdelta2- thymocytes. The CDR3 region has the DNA TGTGCTCTTGGGGAACCCGTCGGCGAAACTCTCCATTACACCGATAAACTCATCTTT. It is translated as CALGEPVGETLHYTDKLIF.